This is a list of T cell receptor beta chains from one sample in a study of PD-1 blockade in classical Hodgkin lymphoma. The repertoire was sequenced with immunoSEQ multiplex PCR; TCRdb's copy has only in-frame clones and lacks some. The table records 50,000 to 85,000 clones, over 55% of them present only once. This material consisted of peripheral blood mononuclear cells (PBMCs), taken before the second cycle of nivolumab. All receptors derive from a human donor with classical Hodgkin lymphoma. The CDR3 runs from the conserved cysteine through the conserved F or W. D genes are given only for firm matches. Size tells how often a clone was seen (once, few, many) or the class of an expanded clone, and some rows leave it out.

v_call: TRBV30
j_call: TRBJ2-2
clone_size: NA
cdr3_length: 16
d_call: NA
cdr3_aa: CAWSLGTRSYGKELFF
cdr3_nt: TGTGCCTGGAGTTTGGGGACCCGATCATATGGGAAGGAGCTGTTTTTT

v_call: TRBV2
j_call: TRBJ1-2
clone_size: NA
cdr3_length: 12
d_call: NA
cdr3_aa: CASRPGIYGYTF
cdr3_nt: TGTGCCAGCAGGCCAGGGATCTATGGCTACACCTTC

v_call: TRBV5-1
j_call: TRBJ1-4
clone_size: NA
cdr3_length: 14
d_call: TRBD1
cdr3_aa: CASSSGQANEKLFF
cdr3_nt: TGCGCCAGCAGCTCGGGACAGGCTAATGAAAAACTGTTTTTT

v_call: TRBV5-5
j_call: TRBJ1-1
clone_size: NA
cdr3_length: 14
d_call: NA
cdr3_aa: CASSLTELGTEAFF
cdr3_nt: TGTGCCAGCAGCTTGACCGAGCTGGGCACTGAAGCTTTCTTT

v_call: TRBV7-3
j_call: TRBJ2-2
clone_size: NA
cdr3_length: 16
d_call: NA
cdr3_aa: CASSPLGAPNTGELFF
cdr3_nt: TGTGCCAGCAGCCCCTTAGGGGCCCCGAACACCGGGGAGCTGTTTTTT

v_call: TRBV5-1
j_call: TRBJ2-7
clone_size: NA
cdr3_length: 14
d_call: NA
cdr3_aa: CASSAEGLPDEQYF
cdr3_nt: TGCGCCAGCAGCGCGGAGGGGCTGCCGGACGAGCAGTACTTC

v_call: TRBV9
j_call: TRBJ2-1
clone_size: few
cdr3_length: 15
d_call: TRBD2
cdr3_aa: CASSVGAGGYNEQFF
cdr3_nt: TGTGCCAGCAGCGTAGGCGCGGGAGGGTACAATGAGCAGTTCTTC

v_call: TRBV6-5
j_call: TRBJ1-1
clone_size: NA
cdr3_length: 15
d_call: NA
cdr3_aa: CASSYDWGVNTEAFF
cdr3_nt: TGTGCCAGCAGTTACGATTGGGGGGTGAACACTGAAGCTTTCTTT

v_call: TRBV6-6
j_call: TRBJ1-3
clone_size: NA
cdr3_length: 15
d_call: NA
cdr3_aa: CASSYGGLSGNTIYF
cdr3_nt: TGTGCCAGCAGTTACGGGGGGCTCTCTGGAAACACCATATATTTT

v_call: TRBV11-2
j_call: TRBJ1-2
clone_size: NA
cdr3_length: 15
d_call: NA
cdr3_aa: CASSLVGVPGFGYTF
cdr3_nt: TGTGCCAGCAGCTTAGTAGGGGTCCCTGGGTTTGGCTACACCTTC

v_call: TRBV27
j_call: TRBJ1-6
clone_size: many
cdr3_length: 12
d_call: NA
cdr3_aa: CASSLNNSPLHF
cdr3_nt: TGTGCCAGCAGTTTAAACAATTCACCCCTCCACTTT

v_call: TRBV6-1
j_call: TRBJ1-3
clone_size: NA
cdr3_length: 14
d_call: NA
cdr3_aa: CASSEQGTGNTIYF
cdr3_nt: TGTGCCAGCAGTGAACAGGGAACTGGAAACACCATATATTTT

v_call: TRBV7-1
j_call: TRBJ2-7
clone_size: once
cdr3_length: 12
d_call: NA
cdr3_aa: CASSLTVSEQYF
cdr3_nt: TGTGCCAGCAGCTTAACTGTGTCCGAGCAGTACTTC

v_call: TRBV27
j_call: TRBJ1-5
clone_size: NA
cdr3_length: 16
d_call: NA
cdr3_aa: CATESELDSRYQPQHF
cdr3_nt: TGTGCCACTGAATCCGAATTGGACAGCCGGTATCAGCCCCAGCATTTT

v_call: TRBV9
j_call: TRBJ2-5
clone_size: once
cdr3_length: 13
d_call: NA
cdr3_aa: CASSLGGVETQYF
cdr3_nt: TGTGCCAGCAGCCTGGGTGGGGTGGAGACCCAGTACTTC

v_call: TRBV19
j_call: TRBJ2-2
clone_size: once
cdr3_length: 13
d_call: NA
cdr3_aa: CASSPARTGELFF
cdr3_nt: TGTGCCAGTAGCCCCGCCCGCACCGGGGAGCTGTTTTTT

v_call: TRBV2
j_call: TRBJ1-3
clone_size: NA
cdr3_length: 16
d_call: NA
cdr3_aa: CASSESAQDNGNTIYF
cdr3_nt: TGTGCCAGCAGTGAATCGGCTCAGGACAATGGAAACACCATATATTTT

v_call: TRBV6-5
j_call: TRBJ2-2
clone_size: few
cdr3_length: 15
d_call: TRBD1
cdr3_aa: CASSYEGTGAGELFF
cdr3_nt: TGTGCCAGCAGTTACGAGGGGACAGGTGCCGGGGAGCTGTTTTTT

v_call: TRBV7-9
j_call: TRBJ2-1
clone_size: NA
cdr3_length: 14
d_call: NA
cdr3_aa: CASSLTSSYNEQFF
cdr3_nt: TGTGCCAGCAGCTTGACTAGCTCCTACAATGAGCAGTTCTTC

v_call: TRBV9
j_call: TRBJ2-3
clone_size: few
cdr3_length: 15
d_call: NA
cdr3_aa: CASSVTWYSTDTQYF
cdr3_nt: TGTGCCAGCAGCGTAACATGGTATAGCACAGATACGCAGTATTTT

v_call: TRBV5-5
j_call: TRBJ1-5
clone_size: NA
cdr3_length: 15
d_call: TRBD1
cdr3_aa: CASSLQDRGRQPQHF
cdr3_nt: TGTGCCAGCAGCTTGCAGGACAGGGGGCGTCAGCCCCAGCATTTT

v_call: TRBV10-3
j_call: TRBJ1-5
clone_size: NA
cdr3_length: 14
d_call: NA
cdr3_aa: CAISEGQTNQPQHF
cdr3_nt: TGTGCCATCAGTGAAGGCCAGACGAATCAGCCCCAGCATTTT

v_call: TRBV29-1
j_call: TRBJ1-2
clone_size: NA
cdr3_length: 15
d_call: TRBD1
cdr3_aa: CSVSPTPTGGYGYTF
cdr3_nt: TGCAGCGTTTCCCCCACTCCGACAGGGGGCTATGGCTACACCTTC

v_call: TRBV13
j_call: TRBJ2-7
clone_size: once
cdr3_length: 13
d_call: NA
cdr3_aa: CASSFGVGNEQYF
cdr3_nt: TGTGCCAGCAGCTTCGGGGTCGGGAACGAGCAGTACTTC

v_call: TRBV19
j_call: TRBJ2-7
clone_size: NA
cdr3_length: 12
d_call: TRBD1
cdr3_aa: CASSDRGYEQYF
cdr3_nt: TGTGCCAGTAGTGACAGGGGATACGAGCAGTACTTC

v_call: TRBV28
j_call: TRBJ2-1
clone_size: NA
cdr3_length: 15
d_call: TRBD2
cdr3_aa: CASSKSGGSYNEQFF
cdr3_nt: TGTGCCAGCAGTAAAAGCGGGGGTTCCTACAATGAGCAGTTCTTC

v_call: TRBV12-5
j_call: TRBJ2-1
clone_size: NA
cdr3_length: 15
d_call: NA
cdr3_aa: CASAPDQISYNEQFF
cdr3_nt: TGTGCTAGTGCCCCGGACCAGATCTCCTACAATGAGCAGTTCTTC

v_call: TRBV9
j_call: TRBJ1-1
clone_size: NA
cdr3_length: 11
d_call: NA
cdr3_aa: CASSQGTEAFF
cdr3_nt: TGTGCCAGCAGCCAGGGGACTGAAGCTTTCTTT

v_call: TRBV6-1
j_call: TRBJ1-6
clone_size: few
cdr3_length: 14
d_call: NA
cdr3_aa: CASSEGGFGSPLHF
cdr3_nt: TGTGCCAGCAGTGAAGGGGGTTTTGGATCACCCCTCCACTTT

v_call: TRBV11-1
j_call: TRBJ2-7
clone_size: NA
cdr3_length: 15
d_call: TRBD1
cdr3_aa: CASSLTRGLTYEQYF
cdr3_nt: TGTGCCAGCAGCTTAACGAGGGGGCTCACCTACGAGCAGTACTTC

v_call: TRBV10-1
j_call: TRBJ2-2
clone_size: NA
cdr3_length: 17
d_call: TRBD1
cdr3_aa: CASSETPGQGNTGELFF
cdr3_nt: TGCGCCAGCAGTGAGACTCCGGGACAGGGGAACACCGGGGAGCTGTTTTTT

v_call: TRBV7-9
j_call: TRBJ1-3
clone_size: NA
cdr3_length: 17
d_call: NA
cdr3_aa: CASSSRTAAGSGNTIYF
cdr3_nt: TGTGCCAGCAGCTCCAGGACAGCGGCGGGCTCAGGAAACACCATATATTTT

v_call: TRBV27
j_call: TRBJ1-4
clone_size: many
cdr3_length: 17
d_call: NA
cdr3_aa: CASSEGPGGWTNEKLFF
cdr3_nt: TGTGCCAGCTCCGAGGGTCCGGGGGGGTGGACTAATGAAAAACTGTTTTTT

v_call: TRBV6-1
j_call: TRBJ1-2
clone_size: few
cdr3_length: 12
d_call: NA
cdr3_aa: CASTGPLYGYTF
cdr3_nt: TGTGCCAGCACAGGCCCCCTCTATGGCTACACCTTC

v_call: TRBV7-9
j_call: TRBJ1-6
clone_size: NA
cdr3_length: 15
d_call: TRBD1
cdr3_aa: CASSSRGQLNSPLHF
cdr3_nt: TGTGCCAGCAGCTCCCGGGGACAGCTCAATTCACCCCTCCACTTT

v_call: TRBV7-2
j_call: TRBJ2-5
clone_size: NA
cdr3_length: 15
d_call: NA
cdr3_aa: CASSLSGLASETQYF
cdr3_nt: TGTGCCAGCAGCTTATCGGGTCTAGCGAGCGAGACCCAGTACTTC

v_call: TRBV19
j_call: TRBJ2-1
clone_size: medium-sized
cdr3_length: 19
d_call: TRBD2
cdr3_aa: CASSIETPASGGIYNEQFF
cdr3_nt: TGTGCCAGTAGTATAGAAACTCCGGCTAGCGGGGGGATCTACAATGAGCAGTTCTTC

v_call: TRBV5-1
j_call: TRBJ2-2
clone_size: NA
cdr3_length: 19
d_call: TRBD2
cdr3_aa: CASSFLGLAGAVTDGELFF
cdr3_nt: TGCGCCAGCAGCTTTTTGGGACTAGCGGGGGCCGTAACGGACGGGGAGCTGTTTTTT

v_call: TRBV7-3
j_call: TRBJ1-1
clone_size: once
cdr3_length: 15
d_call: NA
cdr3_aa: CASRVDAGAYTEAFF
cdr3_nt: TGTGCCAGCAGGGTGGATGCGGGGGCCTACACTGAAGCTTTCTTT

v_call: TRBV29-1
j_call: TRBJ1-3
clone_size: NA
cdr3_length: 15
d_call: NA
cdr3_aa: CSVDIQTGLWSTIYF
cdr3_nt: TGCAGCGTTGACATTCAGACAGGCCTCTGGAGCACCATATATTTT

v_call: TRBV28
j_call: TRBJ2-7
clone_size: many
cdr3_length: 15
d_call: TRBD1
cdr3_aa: CASSLGTGGFYEQYF
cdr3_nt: TGTGCCAGCAGTTTGGGGACAGGGGGCTTCTACGAGCAGTACTTC

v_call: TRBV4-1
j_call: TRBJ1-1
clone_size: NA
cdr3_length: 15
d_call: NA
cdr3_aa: CASSPGWSKATEAFF
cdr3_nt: TGCGCCAGCAGCCCTGGTTGGTCGAAGGCGACTGAAGCTTTCTTT

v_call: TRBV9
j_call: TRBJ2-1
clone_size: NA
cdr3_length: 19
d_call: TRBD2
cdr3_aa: CASSVVALAGGSSYNEQFF
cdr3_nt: TGTGCCAGCAGCGTAGTAGCACTAGCGGGGGGGAGCTCCTACAATGAGCAGTTCTTC

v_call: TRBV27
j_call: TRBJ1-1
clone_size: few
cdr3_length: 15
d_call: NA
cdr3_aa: CASSFEGSANTEAFF
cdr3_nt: TGTGCCAGCAGTTTCGAGGGGTCGGCGAACACTGAAGCTTTCTTT

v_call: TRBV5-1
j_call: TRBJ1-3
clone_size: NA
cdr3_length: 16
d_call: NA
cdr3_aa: CASSPMNYRAGNTIYF
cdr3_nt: TGCGCCAGCAGCCCAATGAATTACAGGGCTGGAAACACCATATATTTT

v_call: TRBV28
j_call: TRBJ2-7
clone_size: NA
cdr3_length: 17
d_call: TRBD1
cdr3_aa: CASSSPFERGLSYEQYF
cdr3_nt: TGTGCCAGCAGTTCCCCTTTTGAGAGGGGGCTCTCCTACGAGCAGTACTTC

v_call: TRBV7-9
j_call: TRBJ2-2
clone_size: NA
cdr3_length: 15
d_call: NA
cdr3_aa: CASSLNQLGTGELFF
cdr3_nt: TGTGCCAGCAGCTTAAACCAACTGGGAACCGGGGAGCTGTTTTTT

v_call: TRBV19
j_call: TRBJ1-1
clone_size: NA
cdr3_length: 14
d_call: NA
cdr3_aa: CASSLMGRNTEAFF
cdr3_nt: TGTGCCAGTAGTCTGATGGGGAGGAACACTGAAGCTTTCTTT

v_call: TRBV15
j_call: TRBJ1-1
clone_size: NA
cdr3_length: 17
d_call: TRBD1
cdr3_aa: CATSRGERGQGAVEAFF
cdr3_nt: TGTGCCACCAGCAGAGGGGAGCGTGGGCAGGGGGCGGTTGAAGCTTTCTTT

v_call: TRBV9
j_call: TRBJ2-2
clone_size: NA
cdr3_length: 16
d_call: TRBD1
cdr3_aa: CASSAKQGVSTGELFF
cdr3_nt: TGTGCCAGCAGCGCGAAACAGGGGGTGTCCACCGGGGAGCTGTTTTTT

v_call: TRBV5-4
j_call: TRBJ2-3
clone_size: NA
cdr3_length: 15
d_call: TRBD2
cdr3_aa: CASSRTSGVTDTQYF
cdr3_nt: TGTGCCAGCAGCCGGACTAGCGGGGTAACAGATACGCAGTATTTT

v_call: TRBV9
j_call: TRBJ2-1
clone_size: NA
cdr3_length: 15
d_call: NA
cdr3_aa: CASSVGGASNNEQFF
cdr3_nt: TGTGCCAGCAGCGTAGGGGGAGCCAGCAACAATGAGCAGTTCTTC